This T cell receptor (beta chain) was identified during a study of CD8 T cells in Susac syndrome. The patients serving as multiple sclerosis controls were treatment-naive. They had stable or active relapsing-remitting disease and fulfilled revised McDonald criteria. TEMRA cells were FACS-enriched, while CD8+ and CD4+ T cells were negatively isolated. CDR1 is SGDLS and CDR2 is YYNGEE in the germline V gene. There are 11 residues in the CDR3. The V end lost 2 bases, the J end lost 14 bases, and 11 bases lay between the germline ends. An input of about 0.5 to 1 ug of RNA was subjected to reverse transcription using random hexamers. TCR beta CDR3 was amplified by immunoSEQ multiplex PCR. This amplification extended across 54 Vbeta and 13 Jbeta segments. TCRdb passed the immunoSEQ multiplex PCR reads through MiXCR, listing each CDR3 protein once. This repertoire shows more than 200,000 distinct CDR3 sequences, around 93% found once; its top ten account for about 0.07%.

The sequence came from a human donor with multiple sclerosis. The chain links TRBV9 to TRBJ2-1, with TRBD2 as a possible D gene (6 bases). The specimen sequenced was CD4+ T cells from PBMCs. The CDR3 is CASSVGREEFF. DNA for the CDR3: TGTGCCAGCAGCGTGGGTAGGGAGGAGTTCTTC.